Given below is one TCR beta chain in context. Its antigen is still unknown. Assay: immunoSEQ multiplex PCR; the TCRdb copy retains only in-frame clones and omits some. The table includes about 99,000 clones, about 86% detected once. Germline CDR1 reads KGHSH; CDR2 reads LQKENI. The CDR3 sequence is 15 residues long. V gave up 2 bases and J gave up 1 base, with 9 bases separating them. These data belong to a study of T cell clones after liver transplantation. Study in general: As an antigen-independent comparator, third-party-reactive TCRbeta sequences came from pre-transplant mixed lymphocyte reactions. Three of the eight recipients were HCV-positive; the rest had non-autoimmune, non-viral transplant indications. Subjects received no induction therapy and standard immunosuppression until randomization at 12-24 months post-transplant.

Study-level results: A larger donor-reactive than third-party decline suggested partial antigen-specific deletion.

The source material was CD4+ T cells from blood, sampled around 4 years after liver transplant. The chain couples TRBV18 to TRBJ1-5; possible D gene TRBD1, 5 bases. The source of this sequence is a human patient who received a liver transplant. The graft donor may account for some of the T cells. Here the CDR3 reads CASSPGTSSNQPQHF. The CDR3 nucleotides read TGTGCCAGCTCACCAGGGACTTCGAGCAATCAGCCCCAGCATTTT.